Each of the 24 T cell receptor beta chains below was sequenced from the same sample in a study of CD8+CD57+ T cells in acquired aplastic anemia. Genomic DNA was employed as the template in profiling TCR beta VDJ and CDR3. TCRdb itself ran the reads through MiXCR, one entry per CDR3 protein. Altogether some 220,000 distinct CDR3 sequences are present, about 37% being singletons, with the ten largest covering 1.1%. The specimen sequenced was sorted CD4+, CD8+, or CD8+CD57+ T cells (not recorded which) from PBMCs. These TCRs come from a human donor in good health, serving as a control.

The rearrangement joins TRBV10-1 to TRBJ2-5; 7 nucleotides align to TRBD2. This CDR3 spans 14 amino acids. The germline V gene has CDR1 WNHNN and CDR2 SYGVQD (reference sequence). V dropped 0 bases and J dropped 7; count of bases not matched to a gene: 5. The CDR3 loop is CASSESGGRVTQYF. CDR3 DNA sequence: TGCGCCAGCAGTGAGTCGGGCGGGAGAGTGACCCAGTACTTC.

This chain uses TRBV2 with TRBJ1-2, with 8 bases lining up with TRBD1. With 8 bases clipped from V and 8 bases from J, the junction kept 1 base outside the gene matches. This CDR3 region has 10 residues. Germline CDR1 is SNHLY and CDR2 is FYNNEI. DNA for the CDR3: TGTGCCAGCCGGGACAGGGGCTACACCTTC. Amino acid sequence: CASRDRGYTF.

This clonotype was detected a few times. The genes are TRBV12-3 or TRBV12-4 and TRBJ1-4; D is unresolved. The ends were cut back, 3 bases at V and 8 bases at J, with 4 bases in the middle. The CDR3 length is 11 residues. CDR3 DNA sequence: TGTGCCAGCAGTTTTAGGGAAAAACTGTTTTTT. As protein: CASSFREKLFF.

This chain connects TRBV10-3 to TRBJ1-1, with unresolved D. Trimming stripped 3 bases from V and 6 bases from J, with 8 bases between. CDR1 and CDR2 (germline): ENHRY, SYGVKD. The CDR3 sequence is 12 residues long. CDR3 loop: CAISDLLSEAFF. The CDR3 nucleotides are TGTGCCATCAGTGACCTCCTTTCTGAAGCTTTCTTT.

The chain joins TRBV15 to TRBJ2-7; 8 positions match TRBD1. V lost 0 bases, J lost 9 bases, and 10 bases stayed unmatched. Germline assignment: CDR1 LNHNV and CDR2 YYDKDF (reference sequence). The length of the CDR3 is 15 residues. CDR3 sequence (DNA): TGTGCCACCAGCAGAGAGGCGGACAGGGTGGAGGGGCAGTACTTC. As protein: CATSREADRVEGQYF.

In this sample, this clonotype turned up a few times. The J gene is TRBJ1-1, the V gene TRBV2, with D hard to call. CDR1 is SNHLY and CDR2 is FYNNEI in the germline V gene. This CDR3 comprises 13 residues. Between the trimmed V and J ends, which lost 6 bases and 4 bases, there was a span of 12 bases. CDR3 sequence: CASRTGMSTEAFF. CDR3 DNA sequence: TGTGCCAGCAGGACGGGGATGAGCACTGAAGCTTTCTTT.

This clonotype came up a few times. V usage is TRBV12-3 or TRBV12-4 and J usage is TRBJ1-3; no clear D gene. V was shortened by 6 bases and J by 0 bases, with 15 bases between the two germline ends. This CDR3 contains 16 residues. The CDR3 loop is CASSEAFLSSGNTIYF. The CDR3 nucleotides read TGTGCCAGCAGCGAAGCATTTCTCAGCTCTGGAAACACCATATATTTT.

The gene calls are TRBV30 and TRBJ2-5; D perhaps matches TRBD2 (6 bases). Trimming stripped 0 bases from V and 2 bases from J, with 13 bases between. Germline CDR1 and CDR2: GTSNPN and SVGIG (reference sequence). The CDR3 is 15 amino acids. CDR3 protein: CAWSVDSGRQETQYF. DNA for the CDR3: TGTGCCTGGAGTGTAGATAGCGGCAGGCAAGAGACCCAGTACTTC.

The rearrangement joins TRBV7-6 to TRBJ1-5; D unresolved. The germline CDR1 and CDR2 sequences are SGHVS and FNYEAQ. The CDR3 consists of 13 residues. Trimming left V 4 bases short and J 6 bases short, with 10 bases between. The CDR3 DNA sequence: TGTGCCAGCAGCTCGGGTGGGAGTCAGCCCCAGCATTTT. This sequence encodes CASSSGGSQPQHF.

This clonotype was seen ten or more times. V is TRBV7-2 and J is TRBJ2-5; TRBD2 matches at 13 bases. CDR1 and CDR2 (germline): SGHTA, FQGNSA. The CDR3 loop spans 16 amino acids. The V gene end was trimmed by 1 base and the J gene end by 1 base; junction bases not matched to a gene: 0. The CDR3 region has the DNA TGTGCCAGCAGCTTAGGACTAGCGGGGGGCCAAGAGACCCAGTACTTC. Its translation: CASSLGLAGGQETQYF.

The CDR3 bases are TGTGCCAGCAGTGCGACGGCCTACTCCTACGAGCAGTACTTC. It yields the protein CASSATAYSYEQYF. The chain uses TRBV6-1 and TRBJ2-7; D is undetermined. There are 14 residues in the CDR3. The germline gives CDR1 MNHNS, CDR2 SASEGT. Trimming stripped 4 bases from V and 0 bases from J, with 10 bases between.

This chain connects TRBV30 to TRBJ1-2; 7 bases are a match to TRBD1. Germline loops: CDR1 GTSNPN, CDR2 SVGIG (reference sequence). This CDR3 contains 12 residues. The junction had 7 bases not matched to a gene; V was cut back by 6 bases and J by 6 bases. The CDR3 loop is CACITGTDGYTF. CDR3 bases: TGTGCCTGTATCACCGGGACAGATGGCTACACCTTC.

This sequence joins TRBV29-1 and TRBJ1-2; 7 bases match TRBD1. CDR1 is SQVTM and CDR2 is ANQGSEA in the germline V gene. V lost 8 bases, J lost 4 bases, and 10 bases stayed unmatched. There are 13 residues in the CDR3. CDR3 bases: TGCAGCAGTGGTCAACAGGGGAGCTATGGCTACACCTTC. It specifies CSSGQQGSYGYTF.

A few counts support this clonotype. The chain couples TRBV6-1 to TRBJ1-2; tentatively, D is TRBD1 (5 bases). This CDR3 is built from 14 residues. V was shortened by 6 bases and J by 2 bases, with 13 bases between the two germline ends. Germline values: CDR1 MNHNS, CDR2 SASEGT. This CDR3 reads CASSSAGPNYGYTF. In DNA, the CDR3 is TGTGCCAGCAGCTCTGCGGGACCGAACTATGGCTACACCTTC.

This clonotype was seen repeatedly, ten times or more. The chain links TRBV20-1 to TRBJ1-1; TRBD1 matches at 8 bases. CDR1 and CDR2 from the germline V gene are DFQATT and SNEGSKA (reference sequence). J gave up 3 bases and V 3 bases, and 6 bases lay outside the gene matches. This CDR3 spans 14 amino acids. CDR3 in amino acids: CSARAGGADTEAFF. The CDR3 region has the DNA TGCAGTGCTAGGGCAGGGGGCGCGGACACTGAAGCTTTCTTT.

This clonotype was seen more than once but under ten times. The CDR3 nucleotides are TGTGCCAGCAGCCAACCGGACCCAATCGTGCAGTTCTTC. Translated: CASSQPDPIVQFF. The chain carries TRBV3-1 and TRBJ2-1; no definite D call. The CDR3 spans 13 residues. Germline loops: CDR1 LGHDT, CDR2 YNNKEL (reference sequence). V lost 2 bases and J lost 12, with 14 bases in between.

This clonotype was seen many times. J is TRBJ2-7 and V is TRBV2, with TRBD1 as a possible D gene (6 bases). Trimming pared 3 bases from V and 4 bases from J, leaving 10 bases between. This CDR3 contains 13 residues. From germline, CDR1 is SNHLY and CDR2 FYNNEI. The chain's CDR3 is CASSDWGLYEQYF. CDR3 in DNA: TGTGCCAGCAGTGACTGGGGGCTATACGAGCAGTACTTC.

In regard to this clonotype: This may be a read error, as it is one base from a much larger clone. This rearrangement joins TRBV19 to TRBJ2-1; D may match TRBD1 or TRBD2 (5 bases each). This CDR3 comprises 14 residues. From germline, CDR1 is LNHDA and CDR2 SQIVND (reference sequence). DNA for the CDR3: TGTGCCAGTAGAGGTTGGGACCCCCTCGGTGAGCAGTCCTTC. Translating gives CASRGWDPLGEQSF.

This clonotype was observed many times. This chain uses TRBV19 with TRBJ2-1; D remains ambiguous. The CDR3 spans 13 residues. Germline V gene data show CDR1 as LNHDA and CDR2 as SQIVND (reference sequence). The ends were cut back, 2 bases at V and 3 bases at J, with 5 bases in the middle. The CDR3 region is CASSIRLYNEQFF. The CDR3 DNA reads as TGTGCCAGTAGTATACGACTCTACAATGAGCAGTTCTTC.

This clonotype was seen ten or more times. The rearrangement joins TRBV19 to TRBJ2-2; 12 positions agree with TRBD1. There are 19 residues in the CDR3. In germline, CDR1 is LNHDA, CDR2 SQIVND (reference sequence). Germline trimming cut 7 bases from V and 0 bases from J; bases unmatched to any gene: 12. CDR3 nucleotide sequence: TGTGCCAGTACCCATCGAGGGACAGGGGGCGCGACGAACACCGGGGAGCTGTTTTTT. It translates to CASTHRGTGGATNTGELFF.

The chain has TRBV7-9 and TRBJ1-1, with D unclear. Germline V gives CDR1 SEHNR, CDR2 FQNEAQ (reference sequence). Trimming removed 3 bases at V and 3 bases at J, with 11 bases between. The CDR3 is 14 amino acids. The CDR3 is CASSFGSMHTEAFF. CDR3 bases: TGTGCCAGCAGCTTCGGGAGCATGCACACTGAAGCTTTCTTT. The whole variable domain, filled in from reference TRBV7-9 and TRBJ1-1, reads DTGVSQNPRHKITKRGQNVTFRCDPISEHNRLYWYRQTLGQGPEFLTYFQNEAQLEKSRLLSDRFSAERPKGSFSTLEIQRTEQGDSAMYLCASSFGSMHTEAFFGQGTRLTVV.

In this sample, this clonotype turned up many times. This chain uses TRBV29-1 with TRBJ1-2, with D possibly matching TRBD1 (5 bases). Trimming took off 8 bases at V and 6 bases at J, with 19 bases between the two ends. In germline, CDR1 is SQVTM, CDR2 ANQGSEA. CDR3 size: 13 residues. In DNA, the CDR3 is TGCAGCTCCCTCGGGACGTCCGTGCATGGCTACACCTTC. It yields the protein CSSLGTSVHGYTF.

The chain couples TRBV2 to TRBJ2-7; 13 nucleotides line up with TRBD2. Losses at the gene ends were 7 bases for V and 1 base for J; bases not matched to a gene: 7. Germline V gene lookup returns CDR1 SNHLY and CDR2 FYNNEI. CDR3 length: 16 residues. The CDR3: CASKGLAGAFSYEQYF. The CDR3 nucleotides read TGTGCCAGCAAAGGACTAGCGGGAGCCTTTTCCTACGAGCAGTACTTC.

Note on this clonotype: This CDR3 fails to terminate in the conserved phenylalanine or tryptophan, so it likely reflects a read error. The V call is TRBV7-2, the J call TRBJ2-3; D is perhaps TRBD2 (7 bases). The germline V gene encodes CDR1 SGHTA and CDR2 FQGNSA. Deletions cut 1 base from V and 5 bases from J, with 10 bases between. CDR3 length: 14 residues. CDR3 coding DNA: TGTGCCAGCAGCTTAGGGAGGGGGGGAGATACGCAGTATCTT. The encoded protein is CASSLGRGGDTQYL.